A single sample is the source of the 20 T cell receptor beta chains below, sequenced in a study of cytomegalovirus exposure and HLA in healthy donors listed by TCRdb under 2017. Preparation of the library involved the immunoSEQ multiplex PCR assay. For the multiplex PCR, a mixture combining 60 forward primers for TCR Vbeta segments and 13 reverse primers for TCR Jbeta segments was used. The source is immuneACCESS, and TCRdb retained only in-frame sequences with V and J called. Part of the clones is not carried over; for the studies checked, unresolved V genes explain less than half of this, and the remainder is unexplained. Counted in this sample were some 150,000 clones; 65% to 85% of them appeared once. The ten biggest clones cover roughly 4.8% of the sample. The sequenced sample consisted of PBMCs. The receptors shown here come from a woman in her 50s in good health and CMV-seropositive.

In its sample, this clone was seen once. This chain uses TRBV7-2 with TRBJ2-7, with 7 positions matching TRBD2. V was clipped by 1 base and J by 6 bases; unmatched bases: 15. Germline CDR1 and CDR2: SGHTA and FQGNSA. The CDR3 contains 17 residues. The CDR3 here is CASSLDPPAGAGLEQYF. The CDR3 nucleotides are TGTGCCAGCAGCTTAGACCCTCCGGCGGGAGCGGGTCTCGAGCAGTACTTC.

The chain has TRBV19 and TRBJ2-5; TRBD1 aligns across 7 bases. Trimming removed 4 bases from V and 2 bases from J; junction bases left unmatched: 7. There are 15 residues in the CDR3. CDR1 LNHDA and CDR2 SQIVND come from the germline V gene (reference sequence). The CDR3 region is CASSTTGARQETQYF. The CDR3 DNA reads TGTGCCAGTAGTACCACAGGGGCTCGTCAAGAGACCCAGTACTTC.

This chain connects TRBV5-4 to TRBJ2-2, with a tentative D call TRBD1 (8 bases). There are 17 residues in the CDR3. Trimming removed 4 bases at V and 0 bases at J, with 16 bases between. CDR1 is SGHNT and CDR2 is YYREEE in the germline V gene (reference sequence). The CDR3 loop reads CASSPGGQVTNTGELFF. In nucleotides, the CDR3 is TGTGCCAGCAGCCCGGGGGGACAGGTCACGAACACCGGGGAGCTGTTTTTT.

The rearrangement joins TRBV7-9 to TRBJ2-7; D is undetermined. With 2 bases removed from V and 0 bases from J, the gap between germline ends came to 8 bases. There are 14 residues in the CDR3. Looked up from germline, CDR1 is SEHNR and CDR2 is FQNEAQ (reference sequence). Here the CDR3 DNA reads TGTGCCAGCAGCTTAACAGAGAGCTCCTACGAGCAGTACTTC. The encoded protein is CASSLTESSYEQYF.

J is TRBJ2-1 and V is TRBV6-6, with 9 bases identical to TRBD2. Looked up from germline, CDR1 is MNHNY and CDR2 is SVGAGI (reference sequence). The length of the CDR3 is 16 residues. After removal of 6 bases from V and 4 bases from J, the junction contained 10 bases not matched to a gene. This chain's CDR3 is CASSRAGGSFYNEQFF. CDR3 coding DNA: TGTGCCAGCAGCCGAGCGGGAGGTTCCTTTTACAATGAGCAGTTCTTC.

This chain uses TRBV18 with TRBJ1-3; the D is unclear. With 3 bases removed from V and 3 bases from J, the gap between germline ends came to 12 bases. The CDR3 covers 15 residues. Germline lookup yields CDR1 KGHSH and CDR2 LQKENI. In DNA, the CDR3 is TGTGCCAGCTCACCGGGAGGTAACAGTGGAAACACCATATATTTT. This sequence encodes CASSPGGNSGNTIYF.

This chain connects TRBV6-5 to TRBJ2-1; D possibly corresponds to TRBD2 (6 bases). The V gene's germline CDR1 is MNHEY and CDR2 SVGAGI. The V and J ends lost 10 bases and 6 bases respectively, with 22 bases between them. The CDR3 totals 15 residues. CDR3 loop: CATRTGTSAFNEQFF. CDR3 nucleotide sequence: TGTGCCACTAGGACGGGGACTTCCGCCTTCAATGAGCAGTTCTTC.

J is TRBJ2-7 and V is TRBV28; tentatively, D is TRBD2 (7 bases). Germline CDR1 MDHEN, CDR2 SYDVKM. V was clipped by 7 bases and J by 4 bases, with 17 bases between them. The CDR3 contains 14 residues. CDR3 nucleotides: TGTGCCAGCACCTCAAGCGGGACACATTACGAGCAGTACTTC. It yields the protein CASTSSGTHYEQYF.

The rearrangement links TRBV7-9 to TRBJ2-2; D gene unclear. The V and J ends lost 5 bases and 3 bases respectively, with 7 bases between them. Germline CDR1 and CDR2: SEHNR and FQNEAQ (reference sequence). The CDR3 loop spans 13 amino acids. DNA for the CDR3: TGTGCCAGCAGCCTGAGCGACACCGGGGAGCTGTTTTTT. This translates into CASSLSDTGELFF.

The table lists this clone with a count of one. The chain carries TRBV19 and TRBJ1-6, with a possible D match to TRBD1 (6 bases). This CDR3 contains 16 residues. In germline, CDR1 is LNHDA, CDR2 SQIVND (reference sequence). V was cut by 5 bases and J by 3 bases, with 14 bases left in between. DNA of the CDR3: TGTGCCAGTAGTCCACCCCGGGACATCTATAATTCACCCCTCCACTTT. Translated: CASSPPRDIYNSPLHF.

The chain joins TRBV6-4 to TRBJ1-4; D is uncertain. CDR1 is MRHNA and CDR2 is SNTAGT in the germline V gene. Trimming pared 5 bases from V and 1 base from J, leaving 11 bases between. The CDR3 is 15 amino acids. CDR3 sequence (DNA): TGTGCCAGCAGTCCATCGGGGTTAACTAATGAAAAACTGTTTTTT. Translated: CASSPSGLTNEKLFF.

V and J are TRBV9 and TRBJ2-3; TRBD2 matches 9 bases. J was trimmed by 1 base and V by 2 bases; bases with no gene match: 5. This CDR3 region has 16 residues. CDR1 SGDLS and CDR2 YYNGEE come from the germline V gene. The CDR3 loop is CASSVELAGRTDTQYF. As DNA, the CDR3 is TGTGCCAGCAGCGTGGAGCTAGCGGGGCGCACAGATACGCAGTATTTT.

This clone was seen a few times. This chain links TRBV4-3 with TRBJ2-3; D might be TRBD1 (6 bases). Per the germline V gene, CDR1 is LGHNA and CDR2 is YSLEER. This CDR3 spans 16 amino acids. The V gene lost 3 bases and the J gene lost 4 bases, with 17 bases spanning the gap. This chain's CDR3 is CASSHLRTGTADTQYF. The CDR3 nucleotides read TGCGCCAGCAGCCATCTTCGAACAGGGACCGCAGATACGCAGTATTTT.

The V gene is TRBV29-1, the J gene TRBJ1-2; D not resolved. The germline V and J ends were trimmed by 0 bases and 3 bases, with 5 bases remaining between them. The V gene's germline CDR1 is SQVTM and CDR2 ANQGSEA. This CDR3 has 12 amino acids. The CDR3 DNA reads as TGCAGCGTTGAAGATCGGGACTATGGCTACACCTTC. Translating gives CSVEDRDYGYTF.

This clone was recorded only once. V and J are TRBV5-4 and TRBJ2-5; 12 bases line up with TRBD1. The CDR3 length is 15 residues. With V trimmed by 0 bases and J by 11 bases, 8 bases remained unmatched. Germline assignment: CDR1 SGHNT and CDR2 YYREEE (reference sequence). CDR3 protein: CASSLGGTGGFAQYF. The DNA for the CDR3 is TGTGCCAGCAGCTTGGGCGGGACAGGGGGCTTTGCTCAGTACTTC.

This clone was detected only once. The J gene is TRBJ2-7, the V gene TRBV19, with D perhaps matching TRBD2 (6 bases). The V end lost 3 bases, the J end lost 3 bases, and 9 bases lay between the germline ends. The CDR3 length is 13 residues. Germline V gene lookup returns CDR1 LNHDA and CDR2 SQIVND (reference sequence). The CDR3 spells CASSMGLVYEQYF. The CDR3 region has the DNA TGTGCCAGTAGTATGGGACTCGTCTACGAGCAGTACTTC.

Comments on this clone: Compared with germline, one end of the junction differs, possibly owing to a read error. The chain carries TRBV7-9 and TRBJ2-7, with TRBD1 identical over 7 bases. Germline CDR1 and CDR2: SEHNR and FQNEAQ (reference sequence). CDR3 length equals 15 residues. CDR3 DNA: TGTTCCAGCAGCCGCAGGGGAACAGGGGACAACGAGCAGTACTTC. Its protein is CSSSRRGTGDNEQYF.

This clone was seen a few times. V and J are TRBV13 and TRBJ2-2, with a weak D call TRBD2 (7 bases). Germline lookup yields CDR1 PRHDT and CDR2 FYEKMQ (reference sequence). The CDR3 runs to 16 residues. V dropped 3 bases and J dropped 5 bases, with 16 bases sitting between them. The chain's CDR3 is CASSFSGGFRTGELFF. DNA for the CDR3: TGTGCCAGCAGCTTTTCGGGGGGCTTCAGAACCGGGGAGCTGTTTTTT.

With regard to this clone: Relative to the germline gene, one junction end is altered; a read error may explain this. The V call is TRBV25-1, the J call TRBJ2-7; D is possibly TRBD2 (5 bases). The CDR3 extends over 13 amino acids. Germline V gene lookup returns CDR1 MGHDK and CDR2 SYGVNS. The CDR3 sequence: CASNEGRDYEQYF. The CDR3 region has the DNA TGTGCCAGCAATGAAGGCCGGGACTACGAGCAGTACTTC.

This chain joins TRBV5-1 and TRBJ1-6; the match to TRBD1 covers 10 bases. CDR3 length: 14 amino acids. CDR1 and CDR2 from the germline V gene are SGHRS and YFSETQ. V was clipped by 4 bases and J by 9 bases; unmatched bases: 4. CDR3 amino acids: CASSTGQGSSPLHF. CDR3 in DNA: TGCGCCAGCAGCACGGGACAGGGGAGTTCACCCCTCCACTTT. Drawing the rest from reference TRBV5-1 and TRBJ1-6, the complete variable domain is KAGVTQTPRYLIKTRGQQVTLSCSPISGHRSVSWYQQTPGQGLQFLFEYFSETQRNKGNFPGRFSGRQFSNSRSEMNVSTLELGDSALYLCASSTGQGSSPLHFGNGTRLTVT.